These T cell receptor beta chains were read from a single sample in a study of cytomegalovirus exposure and HLA in healthy donors. This table comes from immunoSEQ multiplex PCR, and its TCRdb copy is limited to in-frame clones, with some not included. This table has about 79,000 clones, approximately 93% appearing once. The sequencing sample was made of PBMCs. The receptor set was obtained from a woman in her 30s in good health and CMV-seronegative. CDR3s include the opening cysteine and the closing phenylalanine or tryptophan. Each record gives: D gene, clone size, J gene, V gene, CDR3 protein, CDR3 DNA. The D gene is left open where the match is weak. Where a row states a size, it is once, few, many or the class of an expanded clone; other rows omit it.

>TRBD1|-|TRBJ2-3|TRBV6-4
CASSEQGQGADTQYF
TGTGCCAGCAGTGAGCAGGGACAGGGGGCAGATACGCAGTATTTT
>-|-|TRBJ1-5|TRBV7-9
CASSLGPGANQPQHF
TGTGCCAGCAGCTTAGGCCCTGGAGCGAATCAGCCCCAGCATTTT
>TRBD2|-|TRBJ2-3|TRBV30
CAWSGIGGGADTQYF
TGTGCCTGGAGTGGAATCGGCGGGGGGGCAGATACGCAGTATTTT
>TRBD2|-|TRBJ2-7|TRBV7-2
CASSLTSGVKIYEQYF
TGTGCCAGCAGCTTAACTAGCGGGGTTAAGATCTACGAGCAGTACTTC
>-|-|TRBJ1-2|TRBV19
CASQTYRVSPYGYTF
TGTGCCAGTCAGACCTACAGGGTTTCTCCCTATGGCTACACCTTC
>TRBD2|-|TRBJ2-3|TRBV4-1
CASSQVGLAGGLQYF
TGCGCCAGCAGCCAAGTGGGACTAGCGGGGGGTTTGCAGTATTTT
>TRBD2|-|TRBJ2-3|TRBV5-1
CASSLELAGRTDTQYF
TGCGCCAGCAGCTTGGAACTAGCGGGACGCACAGATACGCAGTATTTT
>TRBD2|-|TRBJ2-7|TRBV19
CASSTGLVVSYEQYF
TGTGCCAGTAGTACCGGACTAGTCGTCTCCTACGAGCAGTACTTC
>-|-|TRBJ1-2|TRBV28
CASSQSGAPWGYTF
TGTGCCAGCAGTCAATCAGGGGCCCCTTGGGGCTACACCTTC
>-|-|TRBJ1-3|TRBV12-5
CASGLGGRGNTIYF
TGTGCTAGTGGTTTGGGAGGTCGGGGAAACACCATATATTTT
>-|-|TRBJ2-5|TRBV10-1
CASSESGRETQYF
TGCGCCAGCAGTGAGTCGGGGCGAGAGACCCAGTACTTC
>TRBD1|-|TRBJ2-5|TRBV5-1
CASKSTGGKETQYF
TGCGCCAGCAAATCGACAGGGGGCAAAGAGACCCAGTACTTC
>-|-|TRBJ1-5|TRBV7-8
CASSPAVQGDSNQPQHF
TGTGCCAGCAGCCCGGCCGTACAGGGTGATAGCAATCAGCCCCAGCATTTT
>-|-|TRBJ2-2|TRBV27
CASSPRDRQGTTNTGELFF
TGTGCCAGCAGCCCTAGAGATCGGCAGGGGACAACGAACACCGGGGAGCTGTTTTTT
>-|-|TRBJ2-2|TRBV11-3
CASSAGTLNTGELFF
TGTGCCAGCAGCGCCGGGACTCTGAACACCGGGGAGCTGTTTTTT
>-|once|TRBJ2-3|TRBV7-7
CASSMGPLATDTQYF
TGTGCTAGCAGCATGGGGCCGTTGGCCACAGATACGCAGTATTTT
>TRBD1|-|TRBJ2-3|TRBV4-1
CASSQPWTGGSTDTQYF
TGCGCCAGCAGCCAGCCTTGGACAGGGGGATCCACAGATACGCAGTATTTT
>-|-|TRBJ2-1|TRBV30
CACGGPYNEQFF
TGTGCCTGCGGGGGGCCCTACAATGAGCAGTTCTTC
>TRBD2|once|TRBJ2-1|TRBV6-1
CASSPEGLVGEQFF
TGTGCCAGCAGTCCCGAAGGACTAGTCGGCGAGCAGTTCTTC
>-|-|TRBJ1-2|TRBV28
CASSSEGPGGLGYTF
TGTGCCAGCAGTTCTGAGGGACCCGGGGGTTTAGGCTACACCTTC
>-|-|TRBJ1-2|TRBV7-2
CASSPRPRDYGYTF
TGTGCCAGCAGCCCGAGGCCGAGGGACTATGGCTACACCTTC
>-|-|TRBJ2-6|TRBV5-4
CASSSTPGAGANVLTF
TGTGCCAGCAGCTCCACCCCAGGGGCGGGGGCCAACGTCCTGACTTTC
>-|-|TRBJ1-2|TRBV5-1
CASSLGPSNYGYTF
TGCGCCAGCAGCTTGGGGCCCAGTAACTATGGCTACACCTTC
>-|-|TRBJ1-5|TRBV19
CASSIQGTPPEPQHF
TGTGCCAGTAGTATACAGGGGACGCCACCTGAACCCCAGCATTTT
>-|few|TRBJ2-7|TRBV5-1
CASSLALSSYEQYF
TGCGCCAGCAGCTTGGCCCTAAGCTCCTACGAGCAGTACTTC
>TRBD2|-|TRBJ2-1|TRBV6-1
CASTEATSGGGDEQFF
TGTGCCAGCACCGAAGCGACTAGCGGGGGAGGCGATGAGCAGTTCTTC
>TRBD2|-|TRBJ2-3|TRBV9
CASSATSGGTDTQYF
TGTGCCAGCAGCGCCACTAGCGGGGGTACAGATACGCAGTATTTT
>TRBD1|-|TRBJ1-6|TRBV13
CASSRTGPLVGSPLHF
TGTGCCAGCAGTCGGACAGGGCCCCTCGTGGGGTCACCCCTCCACTTT
>-|-|TRBJ1-2|TRBV2
CASRVTGKNYGYTF
TGTGCCAGCAGGGTGACAGGCAAGAACTATGGCTACACCTTC
>-|-|TRBJ2-3|TRBV6-5
CASGMGASTDTQYF
TGTGCCAGCGGGATGGGGGCTTCCACAGATACGCAGTATTTT
>-|-|TRBJ1-2|TRBV6-6
CASSYWGQRGGYTF
TGTGCCAGCAGTTACTGGGGCCAGCGTGGGGGCTACACCTTC
>-|-|TRBJ2-2|TRBV6-6
CASSYVVAGAGELFF
TGTGCCAGCAGTTACGTGGTAGCAGGGGCCGGGGAGCTGTTTTTT
>TRBD2|-|TRBJ2-7|TRBV4-2
CASKLAGGYEQYF
TGTGCCAGCAAGCTAGCGGGGGGCTACGAGCAGTACTTC
>-|-|TRBJ1-4|TRBV5-4
CAISPGRTRPGGKLFF
TGTGCCATCTCCCCGGGACGCACCCGCCCTGGGGGCAAACTGTTTTTT
>TRBD1|once|TRBJ1-2|TRBV7-6
CASSLDRGHYGHTF
TGTGCCAGCAGCTTAGACAGGGGACACTATGGCCACACCTTC
>TRBD1|-|TRBJ1-2|TRBV18
CASSPRGTGTGKAGYTF
TGTGCCAGCTCACCACGTGGTACCGGGACAGGGAAGGCTGGCTACACCTTC
>TRBD1|-|TRBJ2-7|TRBV6-5
CASIGTGGNYEQYF
TGTGCCAGCATCGGGACAGGGGGAAACTACGAGCAGTACTTC
>-|-|TRBJ1-4|TRBV18
CASSVRTATNEKLFF
TGTGCCAGCTCAGTAAGGACAGCAACTAATGAAAAACTGTTTTTT
>TRBD2|-|TRBJ2-6|TRBV10-3
CAISDPSGAVSGANVLTF
TGTGCCATCAGTGATCCTAGCGGGGCCGTCTCTGGGGCCAACGTCCTGACTTTC
>-|-|TRBJ2-7|TRBV6-1
CASRPPTTGYEQYF
TGTGCCAGCAGACCACCCACGACAGGCTACGAGCAGTACTTC
>-|-|TRBJ1-2|TRBV21-1
CASSKDRTNYGYTF
TGTGCCAGCAGCAAAGACAGGACTAACTATGGCTACACCTTC
>-|few|TRBJ1-1|TRBV9
CASSVSGNTEAFF
TGTGCCAGCAGCGTATCCGGGAACACTGAAGCTTTCTTT
>-|-|TRBJ2-3|TRBV5-1
CASSLESPRGDTQYF
TGCGCCAGCAGCTTGGAATCTCCGCGAGGGGATACGCAGTATTTT
>-|-|TRBJ2-7|TRBV2
CASSYKNEQYF
TGTGCCAGCAGCTATAAGAACGAGCAGTACTTC
>TRBD1|-|TRBJ1-2|TRBV7-2
CASSLDAGGNGYTF
TGTGCCAGCAGCTTAGATGCAGGGGGGAATGGCTACACCTTC
>TRBD2|-|TRBJ2-3|TRBV4-1
CASSQGLAGVLFGGTDTQYF
TGCGCCAGCAGCCAAGGGCTAGCGGGAGTGCTATTTGGTGGTACAGATACGCAGTATTTT
>-|-|TRBJ1-1|TRBV19
CASSISRRTNSLSNLNTEAFF
TGTGCCAGTAGTATATCGCGGCGGACAAACTCATTATCAAATTTGAACACTGAAGCTTTCTTT
>-|-|TRBJ2-3|TRBV9
CASSVGGQDTQYF
TGTGCCAGCAGCGTAGGCGGACAAGATACGCAGTATTTT
>-|-|TRBJ1-2|TRBV6-5
CASSYYGHTYGYTF
TGTGCCAGCAGTTACTATGGACACACCTATGGCTACACCTTC
>-|-|TRBJ1-3|TRBV7-9
CASSFMDSLYSGNTIYF
TGTGCCAGCAGCTTCATGGACAGCCTGTACTCTGGAAACACCATATATTTT
>TRBD2|-|TRBJ2-5|TRBV15
CATSRDTPRERGAQETQYF
TGTGCCACCAGCAGAGATACCCCCCGCGAGCGGGGGGCCCAAGAGACCCAGTACTTC
>TRBD2|-|TRBJ2-7|TRBV19
CASSLSGGSSYEQYF
TGTGCCAGTAGTCTTAGCGGGGGGAGCTCCTACGAGCAGTACTTC
>TRBD2|-|TRBJ2-1|TRBV4-2
CASSQDNGAGVLDEQFF
TGTGCCAGCAGCCAAGATAACGGGGCGGGAGTATTAGATGAGCAGTTCTTC
>TRBD1|-|TRBJ1-1|TRBV28
CASRRTGNTEAFF
TGTGCCAGCAGAAGGACAGGGAACACTGAAGCTTTCTTT
>TRBD1|once|TRBJ1-1|TRBV2
CASSDRGRSTEAFF
TGTGCCAGCAGTGACAGGGGGCGAAGCACTGAAGCTTTCTTT
>-|-|TRBJ2-3|TRBV5-1
CASSLGQAEDTQYF
TGCGCCAGCAGCTTGGGACAGGCCGAAGATACGCAGTATTTT